This is a list of T cell receptor beta chains from one sample in a study of blood T cell repertoires in COVID-19. The data were produced by immunoSEQ multiplex PCR, yet TCRdb's version contains in-frame clones alone and is incomplete. The table lists some 3,000 clones, more than 80% of them singletons, with around 6.3% in the top ten. Material for sequencing was peripheral blood. The origin of the receptors is a human donor with active COVID-19. The donor label of this sample is uncertain. CDR3s include the opening cysteine and the closing phenylalanine or tryptophan. Each record gives: J gene, D gene, clone size, V gene, CDR3 DNA, CDR3 protein. A D gene is named only where the DNA matches it firmly. The size field is filled for only some rows; it gives once, few, many or a size class.

TRBJ2-2,TRBD2,-,TRBV9,TGTGCCAGCAGCGCCCCTAGCGGGGAAAACACCGGGGAGCTGTTTTTT,CASSAPSGENTGELFF
TRBJ1-1,-,-,TRBV2,TGTGCCGGTCGTGAGGAGAACACTGAAGCTTTCTTT,CAGREENTEAFF
TRBJ2-3,TRBD2,-,TRBV7-3,TGTGCCAGCAGCTCGGGGGGAGCAGATACGCAGTATTTT,CASSSGGADTQYF
TRBJ1-5,-,-,TRBV28,TGTGCCAGCAGTTTAATCTTTACAGGTACTAGCAATCAGCCCCAGCATTTT,CASSLIFTGTSNQPQHF
TRBJ2-1,-,-,TRBV18,TGTGCCAGCTCACCGAATAGCGCATCCTACAATGAGCAGTTCTTC,CASSPNSASYNEQFF
TRBJ2-7,TRBD1,-,TRBV5-6,TGTGCCAGCAGCTCCGGGACAGGGGGCTTAACTACCTACGAGCAGTACTTC,CASSSGTGGLTTYEQYF
TRBJ1-2,-,-,TRBV12-3/TRBV12-4,TGTGCCAGCAGTTTTGGGGCTGGCTACACCTTC,CASSFGAGYTF
TRBJ2-1,-,-,TRBV24-1,TGTGCCACCAGTGACTTGCCGGACAATGAGCAGTTCTTC,CATSDLPDNEQFF
TRBJ1-2,-,-,TRBV6-5,TGTGCCAGCACGGGACTGGATGGCTACACCTTC,CASTGLDGYTF
TRBJ1-6,TRBD1,-,TRBV6-2/TRBV6-3,TGTGCCAGCAGCCCGGACAGGGTTACTTCACCCCTCCACTTT,CASSPDRVTSPLHF
TRBJ2-7,TRBD1,few,TRBV5-1,TGCGCCAGCAGCTCAGGACAGGACTACGAGCAGTACTTC,CASSSGQDYEQYF
TRBJ1-6,-,-,TRBV21-1,TGTGCCAGCAGCTCCGGACAGGGTAGGGTTCGGGGAATATCACCCCTCCACTTT,CASSSGQGRVRGISPLHF
TRBJ1-2,TRBD1,-,TRBV12-3/TRBV12-4,TGTGCCAGCAGTGGACAGGGGTTCTATGGCTACACCTTC,CASSGQGFYGYTF
TRBJ1-4,-,-,TRBV2,TGTGCCAGCAGCCCCTTGAGCGGCGGAAGGGCCAAACTGTTTTTT,CASSPLSGGRAKLFF